The TCR beta chain under discussion was sequenced for a study of blood T cells in healthy people across ages (dated by TCRdb to between 2014 and 2016). For context, the study as a whole: In model experiments, roughly one uniquely barcoded TCR beta cDNA molecule per two T cells was captured by template switching. Two additional independent replicas of 1 million unique cDNA reads from the same blood draw were analyzed for two donors (one aged 18 to 29 and one aged 80 or older). The donors were split into four age groups: young (average 16 years), middle-aged (39), aged (roughly 65) and long-lived (roughly 77). Age-related changes in TCR beta repertoire diversity were measured in the study by deep sequencing normalized with unique cDNA molecular identifiers. To avoid experimental bias, donors of different ages were distributed randomly across sequencing lanes. Broad study findings and their caveats: As age increased, observed TCR beta diversity per million T cells dropped in a roughly linear way, and a significant reduction was already evident by age about 40. Compared with the aged group, the long-lived group had more naive CD4+ T cells, fewer expanded clones and increased TCR diversity, suggesting age selection. Because donor CMV infection status was unknown, age-related changes in expanded clonotypes were potentially confounded. The percentage of naive T cells measured by flow cytometry correlated strongly with observed TCR beta diversity. Conclusive comparison of naive and antigen-experienced compartments was prevented by the profiling of bulk unsorted PBMCs. Estimates of total diversity from one million sequenced T cells were regarded as lower bounds and underestimates.

Remarks on this clonotype: It has no known antigen specificity. No clone much larger than this one lies a single base away; base qualities are absent.

In the germline V gene (reference sequence), CDR1 corresponds to GTSNPN and CDR2 to SVGIG. A distance of 12 bases separates the germline ends of V and J, which lose 3 bases and 4 bases respectively. The CDR3 numbers 13 residues from cysteine through phenylalanine. Only the CDR3 part of the read is kept: 39 bases, read in frame from the first base. Systemically healthy Caucasian individuals from Russia, over 30 in total and aged roughly 6 to 90 years, were included as donors. Roughly 10 milliliters of peripheral blood were drawn from each donor into EDTA-treated Vacutainer tubes. Ficoll-Paque density-gradient centrifugation was used to isolate PBMCs, with at least 6.5 million obtained per sample. Trizol reagent was used to extract total RNA from the PBMCs, yielding at least 5.5 micrograms per sample. Naive CD45RAhigh/CD27high T cell percentages were measured by flow cytometry on a PBMC aliquot from every donor.

The library was produced with 5' RACE. A second roughly 6 to 12 cycle PCR used a sample-barcoded 5' primer and a J-beta primer mix. Each TCR beta cDNA molecule received a unique molecular identifier from a template-switch 5' adaptor carrying 12 random nucleotides. Each sample yielded at least 2.5 million CDR3-containing paired-end reads. All of the RNA was converted into first-strand cDNA using the Mint cDNA synthesis kit, with a TRBC-specific oligonucleotide serving as the primer. Following uracil-DNA glycosylase treatment, all cDNA underwent a first 18-cycle PCR with the universal primers M1SS and BC2_uni_R. The study's own analysis went as follows. For normalization, 1 million high-quality reads were randomly selected from each sample, with every read carrying a distinct molecular identifier. Reads with shared molecular identifiers were discarded instead of being binned into consensus sequences. MiTCR, with a Q25 quality threshold and the strictest error-elimination algorithm, was used for CDR3 identification, clonotype clustering and error correction. A nonparametric unseen species model with Euler transformation was used to estimate lower-bound total TCR beta diversity. TCRdb reanalyzed the raw reads on its own, using fastp at Q25 for trimming and MiXCR for clone calling, and kept in-frame beta chains. CDR3 protein duplicates are merged, each entry listing the most common genes and DNA. The V and J calls come from TCRdb's annotation, not from the publication. A total of approximately 1,700,000 distinct CDR3 sequences appear in this sample, roughly two fifths of them only once. Of the sample, under 25% falls within the top ten clones.

Sequenced input: blood. The chain couples TRBV30 to TRBJ1-2, with no D gene named confidently. The receptor was derived from a human donor in good health. The CDR3 region has the sequence CAWSPSQTYGYTF. The nucleotides read TGTGCCTGGAGCCCCTCCCAGACCTATGGCTACACCTTC.